These T cell receptor beta chains were read from a single sample in a study of blood T cell repertoires in COVID-19. Assay: immunoSEQ multiplex PCR; the TCRdb copy retains only in-frame clones and omits some. The sample consists of 300,000 to 350,000 clones, around 90% of them appearing once. Sequencing was done on a sample of peripheral blood. The receptors were sampled from a woman in her forties with COVID-19, enrolled during active disease. The CDR3 runs from the conserved cysteine through the conserved F or W. Each record gives: V gene, CDR3 protein.

V gene: TRBV5-6
CDR3 protein: CASSPDNGYEKLFF

V gene: TRBV28
CDR3 protein: CASSLTGILNQPQHF

V gene: TRBV5-6
CDR3 protein: CASSSGQGTDTQYF

V gene: TRBV13
CDR3 protein: CASSLSGREETQYF

V gene: TRBV6-5
CDR3 protein: CASSTGGSFNQPQHF

V gene: TRBV13
CDR3 protein: CASSFRGKGANVLTF

V gene: TRBV5-1
CDR3 protein: CASSLGGYNSPLHF

V gene: TRBV7-3
CDR3 protein: CASSENRNSPLHF

V gene: TRBV27
CDR3 protein: CASSFGGGNYGYTF

V gene: TRBV11-1
CDR3 protein: CASSLSLSAEAFF

V gene: TRBV4-1
CDR3 protein: CASSPPDPGYQPQHF

V gene: TRBV7-2
CDR3 protein: CASSSQRGNQPQHF

V gene: TRBV27
CDR3 protein: CASSLMGGRSEQFF

V gene: TRBV27
CDR3 protein: CASSLHRGGEKLFF

V gene: TRBV6-5
CDR3 protein: CASSYSSVNTEAFF

V gene: TRBV7-6
CDR3 protein: CASSLKAGPYNEQFF

V gene: TRBV29-1
CDR3 protein: CSVDRDATGELFF

V gene: TRBV2
CDR3 protein: CASSLEGTTNEKLFF

V gene: TRBV27
CDR3 protein: CASSFRTGVLTDTQYF

V gene: TRBV6-5
CDR3 protein: CASRPGTGGEKLFF

V gene: TRBV5-5
CDR3 protein: CASSQTRGDTQYF

V gene: TRBV24-1
CDR3 protein: CATSDLPGTGFFF